These T cell receptor beta chains were read from a single sample in a study of shared clonotypes between healthy human individuals. Libraries were prepared by immunoSEQ multiplex PCR; TCRdb keeps only in-frame clonotypes and omits some of them. Among 2 million to 2.5 million clones listed, 90% to 97% were seen once. Sequences were obtained from naive CD4+ T cells sorted from blood. These receptors originate from a man aged 18 to 35 in good health. Each CDR3 is given with its conserved first and last residue. The order of the fields is V gene, D gene, clone size, CDR3 length, J gene, CDR3 DNA, CDR3 protein. A D gene is named only where the DNA matches it firmly. Some rows mark clone size as missing; the rest say once, few, many or name a class of expanded clone.

TRBV19,-,few,15,TRBJ1-5,TGTGCCAGTAGTATAGTTCCGGGAGGCAATCAGCCCCAGCATTTT,CASSIVPGGNQPQHF
TRBV7-2,TRBD1,-,16,TRBJ1-2,TGTGCCAGCAGCCTTAGAAGGGGCTCGACAGGGGAGGGCTACACCTTC,CASSLRRGSTGEGYTF
TRBV11-2,-,-,16,TRBJ1-6,TGTGCCAGCAGCTTATCGCAGGGAGGACATAATTCACCCCTCCACTTT,CASSLSQGGHNSPLHF
TRBV10-1,TRBD1,-,15,TRBJ2-7,TGCGCCAGCAGTGAGGGGACAGGGGGAGCCTACGAGCAGTACTTC,CASSEGTGGAYEQYF
TRBV18,-,-,13,TRBJ1-1,TGTGCCAGCTCACTCCAACAGGACACTGAAGCTTTCTTT,CASSLQQDTEAFF
TRBV5-4,TRBD2,-,16,TRBJ2-3,TGTGCCAGCAGCCCAGCGGCGGGGGGAGGGACAGATACGCAGTATTTT,CASSPAAGGGTDTQYF
TRBV13,-,-,15,TRBJ2-3,TGTGCCAGCAGCGACCAGGGGAAGGGGACAGATACGCAGTATTTT,CASSDQGKGTDTQYF
TRBV21-1,-,-,15,TRBJ1-5,TGTGCCAGCAGCAAAACGGGACAGGGGAATCAGCCCCAGCATTTT,CASSKTGQGNQPQHF
TRBV2,TRBD1,-,14,TRBJ1-4,TGTGCCAGCAGTGCCCGGGACAGTTGGGAAAAACTGTTTTTT,CASSARDSWEKLFF
TRBV7-8,TRBD1,once,14,TRBJ2-7,TGTGCCAGCAGCTTAGCCCTAGACAGGGACGAGCAGTACTTC,CASSLALDRDEQYF
TRBV5-1,-,-,15,TRBJ2-5,TGCGCCAGCACGCCCCGAGGCGGTTCGGAGGAGACCCAGTACTTC,CASTPRGGSEETQYF
TRBV9,TRBD1,-,16,TRBJ1-2,TGTGCCAGCAGCGTAGAGGCGAGGGGGCAGGACTATGGCTACACCTTC,CASSVEARGQDYGYTF
TRBV19,TRBD2,-,15,TRBJ2-5,TGTGCCAGTGGGACTAGCGGAGGGACCCAAGAGACCCAGTACTTC,CASGTSGGTQETQYF
TRBV27,TRBD1,-,13,TRBJ1-1,TGTGCCAGTCGGAAACAGGGGTTAACTGAAGCTTTCTTT,CASRKQGLTEAFF
TRBV30,-,-,13,TRBJ2-1,TGTGCCTGGGGGACCCTAGGGAAGGGTGAGCAGTTCTTC,CAWGTLGKGEQFF
TRBV5-1,-,-,15,TRBJ1-2,TGCGCCAGCAGAGAAGAGTTGGGGGAACCCTATGGCTACACCTTC,CASREELGEPYGYTF
TRBV28,-,-,13,TRBJ2-2,TGTGCCAGCAGTTTAAACTTGCTGGCGGAGCTGTTTTTT,CASSLNLLAELFF
TRBV6-5,-,-,14,TRBJ1-5,TGTGCCAGCAGTTACACGAGGAACAATCAGCCCCAGCATTTT,CASSYTRNNQPQHF
TRBV9,-,-,15,TRBJ2-5,TGTGCCAGCAGCGTAGCATTAGGGGCACAAGAGACCCAGTACTTC,CASSVALGAQETQYF
TRBV27,-,-,12,TRBJ1-5,TGTGCCAGCAGTTTCCGTAATCAGCCCCAGCATTTT,CASSFRNQPQHF
TRBV2,-,once,16,TRBJ2-1,TGTGCCAGCAGTTCACAGGGTTATAGCTCCTACAATGAGCAGTTCTTC,CASSSQGYSSYNEQFF
TRBV7-2,-,-,13,TRBJ2-7,TGTGCCAGCAGCCAAGTTGGGGTGCACGAGCAGTACTTC,CASSQVGVHEQYF